These 24 T cell receptor beta chains were sequenced from one sample in a study of blood T cell repertoires in COVID-19. Data came from immunoSEQ multiplex PCR; TCRdb stores just in-frame clones and leaves some out. This sample has tens of thousands of clones; around 93% occur once, and the top ten carry roughly 2.3%. The sample consisted of peripheral blood. All receptors come from a human donor with active COVID-19. The donor label of this sample is uncertain.

The chain is built from TRBV10-3 and TRBJ2-7; no clear D. Germline V lookup: CDR1 ENHRY, CDR2 SYGVKD. The CDR3 is made up of 12 amino acids. Trimming removed 0 bases at V and 8 bases at J, with 8 bases between. In nucleotides, the CDR3 is TGTGCCATCAGTGAGTCCGGAGTCCAGCAGTACTTC. Translating gives CAISESGVQQYF.

This rearrangement joins TRBV5-1 to TRBJ1-2, with D possibly TRBD1 on 5 matching bases. CDR3 size: 14 residues. V lost 3 bases, J lost 3 bases, and 12 bases lay in between. Germline assignment: CDR1 SGHRS and CDR2 YFSETQ. CDR3 amino acids: CASSWGGLDYGYTF. DNA for the CDR3: TGCGCCAGCAGCTGGGGGGGACTCGACTATGGCTACACCTTC.

This clone is a singleton in its sample. This rearrangement joins TRBV19 to TRBJ2-5, with TRBD2 matching over 7 bases. The trim removed 6 bases at V and 5 bases at J, leaving 15 bases unmatched. From germline, CDR1 is LNHDA and CDR2 SQIVND (reference sequence). The CDR3 has 16 amino acids. The CDR3 nucleotides read TGTGCCAGTAGCACGGGGCATGGGGCGGGGGAGGAGACCCAGTACTTC. Its protein is CASSTGHGAGEETQYF.

The chain combines TRBV7-3 with TRBJ1-1, with D uncertain. With 1 base removed from V and 2 bases from J, the gap between germline ends came to 5 bases. The V gene's germline CDR1 is SGHTA and CDR2 FQGTGA. The CDR3 has 13 residues. The CDR3 sequence is CASSLMSNTEAFF. The CDR3 coding sequence is TGTGCCAGCAGCTTAATGTCTAACACTGAAGCTTTCTTT.

The chain has TRBV7-9 and TRBJ1-2, with 11 bases aligning to TRBD1. CDR1 and CDR2 from the germline V gene are SEHNR and FQNEAQ (reference sequence). V lost 6 bases and J lost 6; bases outside the gene matches: 12. The CDR3 consists of 16 residues. DNA of the CDR3: TGTGCCAGCAGTTATTACCCGGGACAGGGGGTCCATGGCTACACCTTC. It translates to CASSYYPGQGVHGYTF.

This chain uses TRBV3-1 (or the pseudogene TRBV3-2) with TRBJ1-2, with TRBD1 matching over 10 bases. Trimming cost V 1 base and J 7 bases; bases outside gene matches: 6. The CDR3 has 15 residues. Germline V gene data show CDR1 as LGHDT and CDR2 as YNNKEL (reference sequence). This CDR3 is CASSQGDRGLGGYTF. CDR3 DNA: TGTGCCAGCAGCCAAGGCGACAGGGGGCTAGGTGGCTACACCTTC.

The gene calls are TRBV11-3 and TRBJ2-1; 14 bases are shared with TRBD2. This CDR3 spans 16 amino acids. Germline V CDR1 and CDR2: SGHNT, YENEEA. The V gene end was trimmed by 4 bases and the J gene end by 10 bases; junction bases not matched to a gene: 9. The CDR3 sequence is CASSSWTSGGQREQFF. The CDR3 DNA is TGTGCCAGCAGCTCCTGGACTAGCGGGGGGCAGCGGGAGCAGTTCTTC.

This rearrangement joins TRBV28 to TRBJ1-4; D is uncertain. V was clipped by 4 bases and J by 7 bases, with 25 bases between them. The CDR3 runs to 18 residues. Germline V CDR1 and CDR2: MDHEN, SYDVKM. The CDR3 protein is CASSSRSISRRSGEKLFF. CDR3 in DNA: TGTGCCAGCAGTTCTAGATCCATCTCAAGACGATCCGGTGAAAAACTGTTTTTT. The full variable domain, completed using reference TRBV28 and TRBJ1-4, is DVKVTQSSRYLVKRTGEKVFLECVQDMDHENMFWYRQDPGLGLRLIYFSYDVKMKEKGDIPEGYSVSREKKERFSLILESASTNQTSMYLCASSSRSISRRSGEKLFFGSGTQLSVL.

The rearrangement links TRBV9 to TRBJ2-5; TRBD2 aligns across 8 bases. CDR3 length equals 14 residues. V gave up 4 bases and J gave up 4 bases; unmatched junction bases: 6. Germline V gene lookup returns CDR1 SGDLS and CDR2 YYNGEE. CDR3 coding DNA: TGTGCCAGCAGCACTGGACTAGCCCCAGAGACCCAGTACTTC. This codes for CASSTGLAPETQYF.

The chain has TRBV19 and TRBJ2-7; TRBD1 aligns across 7 bases. Unmatched junction bases numbered 15, after V lost 6 bases and J lost 1 base. The CDR3 has 17 residues. Looked up from germline, CDR1 is LNHDA and CDR2 is SQIVND (reference sequence). The CDR3, as DNA: TGTGCCAGTAGCGCAACGCCCCGGGACAGAGAATCCTACGAGCAGTACTTC. Translated, it gives CASSATPRDRESYEQYF.

The V and J genes are TRBV6-4 and TRBJ1-6, with D possibly matching TRBD1 (6 bases). In germline, CDR1 is MRHNA, CDR2 SNTAGT. V was shortened by 4 bases and J by 6 bases, with 7 bases between the two germline ends. This CDR3 region has 13 residues. The CDR3 is CASSVDSNSPLHF. The CDR3 nucleotides read TGTGCCAGCAGTGTGGACAGTAATTCACCCCTCCACTTT.

This chain joins TRBV2 and TRBJ1-5, with D tentatively TRBD1 (6 bases). The CDR3 sequence is 17 residues long. Germline V CDR1 and CDR2: SNHLY, FYNNEI. Between the trimmed V and J ends, which lost 0 bases and 3 bases, there was a span of 15 bases. This CDR3 reads CASSEAGPGDDNQPQHF. The CDR3 region has the DNA TGTGCCAGCAGTGAAGCGGGGCCAGGGGACGACAATCAGCCCCAGCATTTT.

The chain has TRBV7-3 and TRBJ2-5, with 9 nucleotides matching TRBD1. Germline V lookup: CDR1 SGHTA, CDR2 FQGTGA. There are 14 residues in the CDR3. The trim removed 5 bases at V and 4 bases at J, leaving 5 bases unmatched. The chain's CDR3 is CASSRGTGLETQYF. The DNA for the CDR3 is TGTGCCAGCAGCAGAGGGACAGGGTTAGAGACCCAGTACTTC.

J is TRBJ1-2 and V is TRBV29-1; possibly TRBD1 for D (6 bases). The germline CDR1 and CDR2 sequences are SQVTM and ANQGSEA. The V and J ends lost 1 base and 5 bases respectively, with 14 bases between them. The CDR3 length is 14 residues. CDR3 residues: CSVEAPQGGYGYTF. Here the CDR3 DNA reads TGCAGCGTTGAAGCCCCACAGGGAGGGTATGGCTACACCTTC.

The genes are TRBV28 and TRBJ2-6; TRBD1 matches 7 bases. V lost 5 bases to trimming and J lost 0 bases; unmatched junction nucleotides: 13. Germline CDR1 is MDHEN and CDR2 is SYDVKM. This CDR3 contains 19 residues. The DNA of the CDR3 is TGTGCCAGCAGTCACCAATCCGGGACAGAAAGCTCTGGGGCCAACGTCCTGACTTTC. Its translation: CASSHQSGTESSGANVLTF. The full variable domain, in which reference TRBV28 and TRBJ2-6 provide the parts outside the CDR3, is DVKVTQSSRYLVKRTGEKVFLECVQDMDHENMFWYRQDPGLGLRLIYFSYDVKMKEKGDIPEGYSVSREKKERFSLILESASTNQTSMYLCASSHQSGTESSGANVLTFGAGSRLTVL.

This chain joins TRBV27 and TRBJ2-1, with D possibly being TRBD1 (5 bases). The CDR3 is 12 amino acids. Germline V gene lookup returns CDR1 MNHEY and CDR2 SMNVEV (reference sequence). V lost 3 bases, J lost 7 bases, and 7 bases lay in between. Here the CDR3 reads CASSFTGNEQFF. The DNA for the CDR3 is TGTGCCAGCAGTTTTACAGGAAATGAGCAGTTCTTC.

The V and J genes are TRBV19 and TRBJ2-3, with TRBD2 as a possible D gene (7 bases). V was trimmed by 4 bases and J by 1 base, leaving 9 bases between them. Germline assignment: CDR1 LNHDA and CDR2 SQIVND (reference sequence). This CDR3 spans 14 amino acids. CDR3 amino acids: CASSRGGRTDTQYF. The CDR3 DNA is TGTGCCAGTAGTAGGGGGGGCCGCACAGATACGCAGTATTTT.

This clone was picked up a small number of times. This chain uses TRBV7-9 with TRBJ2-2; D not resolved. Germline V CDR1 and CDR2: SEHNR, FQNEAQ (reference sequence). With 1 base removed from V and 9 bases from J, the gap between germline ends came to 9 bases. The CDR3 spans 13 residues. The CDR3 DNA follows: TGTGCCAGCAGCTTAGAGACGGGTTGGGAGCTGTTTTTT. This codes for CASSLETGWELFF.

The chain is built from TRBV3-1 (or the pseudogene TRBV3-2) and TRBJ2-1; TRBD1 matches 7 bases. The CDR3 runs 18 residues. Germline loops: CDR1 LGHDT, CDR2 YNNKEL (reference sequence). V lost 3 bases to trimming and J lost 3 bases; unmatched junction nucleotides: 14. The CDR3 protein is CASSQTWPGQRYYNEQFF. CDR3 sequence (DNA): TGTGCCAGCAGCCAGACCTGGCCGGGACAGAGATACTACAATGAGCAGTTCTTC.

This clone was detected once. The chain combines TRBV29-1 with TRBJ1-2; 7 bases match TRBD1. CDR3 length: 13 residues. CDR1 is SQVTM, CDR2 ANQGSEA, per germline. V gave up 6 bases and J gave up 4 bases; unmatched junction bases: 8. The CDR3 protein is CSVGGQVSYGYTF. The CDR3 bases are TGCAGCGTGGGTGGACAGGTGTCCTATGGCTACACCTTC.

The chain joins TRBV6-1 to TRBJ1-1; a possible D gene is TRBD1 (5 bases). Trimming took off 3 bases at V and 8 bases at J, with 7 bases between the two ends. Germline CDR1 reads MNHNS; CDR2 reads SASEGT. The CDR3 is 11 residues long. The CDR3 DNA follows: TGTGCCAGCAGTGACAGGGTCGAAGCTTTCTTT. Translation gives CASSDRVEAFF.

The chain uses TRBV15 and TRBJ2-1; D gene uncertain. V was cut by 3 bases and J by 6 bases, with 9 bases left in between. CDR1 is LNHNV and CDR2 is YYDKDF in the germline V gene (reference sequence). This CDR3 spans 13 amino acids. The CDR3 DNA sequence: TGTGCCACCAGCAGGGATATAGCCAATGAGCAGTTCTTC. It codes for CATSRDIANEQFF.

This clone was seen once. V is TRBV7-3 and J is TRBJ1-6; a possible D gene is TRBD1 (5 bases). Germline values: CDR1 SGHTA, CDR2 FQGTGA. The CDR3 is made up of 15 amino acids. V shed 0 bases and J shed 6 bases, with 9 bases lying between them. CDR3 coding DNA: TGTGCCAGCAGCTTAACACCAGGGTCTAATTCACCCCTCCACTTT. This gives the protein CASSLTPGSNSPLHF.

This rearrangement joins TRBV2 to TRBJ1-5; possibly TRBD1 for D (6 bases). CDR3 length: 15 amino acids. Trimming took 6 bases from V and 3 from J, leaving 15 bases between them. The V gene's germline CDR1 is SNHLY and CDR2 FYNNEI. The CDR3 DNA reads TGTGCCAGCAGCCCCATCCGGGACACCAATCAGCCCCAGCATTTT. Amino acid sequence: CASSPIRDTNQPQHF. The entire variable domain, with the rest obtained from reference TRBV2 and TRBJ1-5, is as follows: EPEVTQTPSHQVTQMGQEVILRCVPISNHLYFYWYRQILGQKVEFLVSFYNNEISEKSEIFDDQFSVERPDGSNFTLKIRSTKLEDSAMYFCASSPIRDTNQPQHFGDGTRLSIL.